The clone carrying this T cell receptor beta chain was counted many times. Its target is not known. The V and J ends lost 3 bases and 0 bases respectively, with 3 bases between them. The CDR3 consists of 13 residues. Germline V gene lookup returns CDR1 MGHRA and CDR2 YSYEKL. Unique molecular identifiers were incorporated during preparation of the TCRbeta library. TCRdb reprocessed the PCR reads via MiXCR and lists one record per CDR3 protein. The sample has almost 500,000 distinct CDR3 sequences; roughly 10% are singletons. The data were taken from a study of T-cell reconstitution after alpha-beta-depleted transplantation in children. Study outcomes and limitations: After transplant, high TCRbeta diversity at day 60 in some patients arose from surviving recipient T cells and thymic progenitors. About two months after transplant, alpha-beta T cells reportedly came from several hundred expanded graft clones. At one year after transplant, newly produced T cells mostly accounted for T-cell counts and diversity.

The gene calls are TRBV4-1 and TRBJ1-5; D gene ambiguous. The receptor's source is a child younger than 10 with inherited bone marrow failure, due to receive a stem cell transplant. Here the sequenced sample was PBMCs, taken before TCRalphabeta/CD19-depleted stem cell transplant. The CDR3 DNA reads TGCGCCAGCAGCCATCCTAGCAATCAGCCCCAGCATTTT. Translating it yields CASSHPSNQPQHF.